This passage covers 9 T cell receptor beta chains from one sample sequenced in a study of T cells in Graves' hyperthyroidism and ophthalmopathy. There were TCR beta CDR3 regions amplified from RNA transcripts. The TCR CDR3 first-round RT-PCR relied on the HTBI primer set. TCRdb reanalysed the multiplex PCR reads using MiXCR and keeps one entry per CDR3 protein. The sample shows about 340,000 distinct CDR3 sequences, 15% to 20% of them seen only once. Sequences were obtained from blood. The receptors were gathered from a woman aged 45-60 years with Graves' hyperthyroidism.

V is TRBV10-1 and J is TRBJ2-3; the match to TRBD2 covers 12 bases. The CDR3 sequence is 14 residues long. The junction had 4 bases not matched to a gene; V was cut back by 6 bases and J by 6 bases. CDR1 is WNHNN, CDR2 SYGVQD, per germline (reference sequence). The CDR3 nucleotides are TGCGCCAGCAGAGCCGGGACTAGCGGGGATACGCAGTATTTT. Its translation is CASRAGTSGDTQYF.

This chain links TRBV28 with TRBJ2-1; 7 nucleotides match TRBD1. V dropped 6 bases and J dropped 6; count of bases not matched to a gene: 8. The CDR3 is 14 residues long. The germline V gene has CDR1 MDHEN and CDR2 SYDVKM. The CDR3 here is CASRSPGQSNEQFF. The CDR3, as DNA: TGTGCCAGCAGAAGCCCGGGACAGAGCAATGAGCAGTTCTTC. Complete variable domain (other parts from reference TRBV28 and TRBJ2-1): DVKVTQSSRYLVKRTGEKVFLECVQDMDHENMFWYRQDPGLGLRLIYFSYDVKMKEKGDIPEGYSVSREKKERFSLILESASTNQTSMYLCASRSPGQSNEQFFGPGTRLTVL.

This clonotype was counted ten times or more. The V call is TRBV20-1, the J call TRBJ2-3; D is possibly TRBD2 (7 bases). This CDR3 contains 16 residues. Trimming left V 5 bases short and J 5 bases short, with 23 bases between. CDR1 DFQATT and CDR2 SNEGSKA come from the germline V gene (reference sequence). The CDR3 region has the DNA TGCAGTGCTCCCGGCGGGGGCGGGAGTTTAATAGATACGCAGTATTTT. Translated, it gives CSAPGGGGSLIDTQYF.

The J gene is TRBJ2-2, the V gene TRBV20-1; D could derive from TRBD1 or TRBD2 (5 bases each). The germline V gene has CDR1 DFQATT and CDR2 SNEGSKA (reference sequence). The CDR3 loop spans 15 amino acids. Trimming left V 3 bases short and J 5 bases short, with 16 bases between. The DNA for the CDR3 is TGCAGTGCTAGGAGGCCGGGACCCAGAACCGGGGAGCTGTTTTTT. Protein sequence: CSARRPGPRTGELFF.

The V and J genes are TRBV5-4 and TRBJ2-7; D ambiguous. Trimming removed 1 base from V and 3 bases from J, with 11 bases in between. This CDR3 is built from 14 residues. Germline-derived CDR1 and CDR2 are SGHNT and YYREEE (reference sequence). DNA for the CDR3: TGTGCCAGCAGCTTGATGGGCTCAGTCTACGAGCAGTACGTC. Translated, it gives CASSLMGSVYEQYV.

The CDR3 DNA reads as TGCAGTCCAGGGGGGGGAGCGGGAGGGCCGGGAGAGACCCAGTACTTC. This encodes CSPGGGAGGPGETQYF. The gene calls are TRBV20-1 and TRBJ2-5, with 10 bases identical to TRBD2. Germline loops: CDR1 DFQATT, CDR2 SNEGSKA (reference sequence). The ends lost 8 bases at V and 4 bases at J; junction bases unmatched: 16. This CDR3 spans 16 amino acids.

Many counts were recorded for this clonotype. This chain connects TRBV2 to TRBJ2-1; the D gene is possibly TRBD1 (6 bases). The CDR3 length is 14 residues. Between the trimmed V and J ends, which lost 5 bases and 2 bases, there was a span of 10 bases. Germline CDR1 SNHLY, CDR2 FYNNEI. The CDR3 reads CASSPRGTYNEQFF. The DNA of the CDR3 is TGTGCCAGCAGTCCCAGGGGCACCTACAATGAGCAGTTCTTC.

This clonotype was picked up a small number of times. The CDR3 nucleotides read TGTGCCAGCAGCTTATCTCACGTGGATACGCAGTATTTT. Residues: CASSLSHVDTQYF. The J gene is TRBJ2-3, the V gene TRBV7-9, with no clear D. This CDR3 region has 13 residues. CDR1 is SEHNR, CDR2 FQNEAQ, per germline (reference sequence). The V end was cut by 2 bases, the J end by 6 bases, with 9 bases between.

This chain joins TRBV19 and TRBJ1-2; 10 nucleotides match TRBD1. The CDR3 length is 14 residues. Losses at the gene ends were 3 bases for V and 7 bases for J; bases not matched to a gene: 5. The germline CDR1 and CDR2 sequences are LNHDA and SQIVND (reference sequence). The CDR3 region is CASSMDRGISGYTF. DNA of the CDR3: TGTGCCAGTAGTATGGACAGGGGGATAAGTGGCTACACCTTC.